This passage covers 27 T cell receptor beta chains from one sample sequenced in a study of cytomegalovirus exposure and HLA in healthy donors. 60 Vbeta and 13 Jbeta primers were used in PCR. Using immunoSEQ multiplex PCR, the repertoire was profiled, and TCRdb retains in-frame clones only, with some absent. The table lists 150,000 to 200,000 clones, around 83% of them singletons, with 2% to 2.5% in the top ten. The sample was PBMCs. Every receptor here comes from a man younger than 35 in good health and CMV-seropositive.

The rearrangement links TRBV29-1 to TRBJ1-2; a possible D gene is TRBD1 (6 bases). The CDR3 is 15 amino acids. Germline values: CDR1 SQVTM, CDR2 ANQGSEA. Trimming pared 0 bases from V and 3 bases from J, leaving 14 bases between. This CDR3 reads CSVEDPGQSYYGYTF. CDR3 DNA: TGCAGCGTTGAAGATCCCGGACAGTCTTACTATGGCTACACCTTC.

This clone has just one count. CDR3 protein: CASSSFTGRAFF. CDR3 coding DNA: TGTGCCAGCAGTTCCTTCACAGGGAGAGCTTTCTTT. The chain is built from TRBV6-5 and TRBJ1-1, with D possibly being TRBD1 (6 bases). The CDR3 has 12 residues. Germline lookup yields CDR1 MNHEY and CDR2 SVGAGI. Trimming took off 4 bases at V and 10 bases at J, with 13 bases between the two ends.

The CDR3 reads CASSFYGLGTDTQYF. DNA of the CDR3: TGTGCCAGCAGCTTTTACGGACTAGGCACAGATACGCAGTATTTT. This rearrangement joins TRBV5-4 to TRBJ2-3, with TRBD2 identical over 7 bases. The CDR3 runs to 15 residues. The germline CDR1 and CDR2 sequences are SGHNT and YYREEE (reference sequence). V gave up 2 bases and J gave up 1 base; unmatched junction bases: 4.

This rearrangement joins TRBV27 to TRBJ1-1; 9 bases map to TRBD1. The ends lost 3 bases at V and 0 bases at J; junction bases unmatched: 5. The CDR3 is made up of 16 amino acids. CDR1 and CDR2 (germline): MNHEY, SMNVEV (reference sequence). The CDR3 reads CASSLGTGLVNTEAFF. The CDR3 DNA follows: TGTGCCAGCAGTTTGGGGACAGGGTTAGTGAACACTGAAGCTTTCTTT.

The chain employs TRBV6-5 and TRBJ1-5; the match to TRBD1 covers 7 bases. This CDR3 has 13 amino acids. V lost 5 bases to trimming and J lost 7 bases; unmatched junction nucleotides: 5. CDR1 and CDR2 from the germline V gene are MNHEY and SVGAGI. The CDR3 spells CASSATGVQPQHF. The CDR3, as DNA: TGTGCCAGCAGTGCAACAGGGGTCCAGCCCCAGCATTTT.

The V and J genes are TRBV7-9 and TRBJ2-3; 9 nucleotides match TRBD1. The ends lost 5 bases at V and 4 bases at J; junction bases unmatched: 1. Germline V gene data show CDR1 as SEHNR and CDR2 as FQNEAQ (reference sequence). This CDR3 is 13 amino acids long. CDR3 residues: CASSRQGADTQYF. The CDR3 coding sequence is TGTGCCAGCAGCAGACAGGGGGCAGATACGCAGTATTTT.

This rearrangement joins TRBV7-6 to TRBJ2-3; 7 bases are a match to TRBD1. This CDR3 has 14 residues. CDR1 and CDR2 from the germline V gene are SGHVS and FNYEAQ. After removal of 0 bases from V and 5 bases from J, the junction contained 2 bases not matched to a gene. The CDR3 protein is CASSLAGGVDTQYF. CDR3 coding DNA: TGTGCCAGCAGCTTAGCAGGGGGCGTAGATACGCAGTATTTT.

This clone was seen only once. This rearrangement joins TRBV7-2 to TRBJ1-1; TRBD1 might be the D (6 bases). This CDR3 has 14 amino acids. The germline gives CDR1 SGHTA, CDR2 FQGNSA. Trimming pared 2 bases from V and 5 bases from J, leaving 12 bases between. The chain's CDR3 is CASSLLQGETEAFF. The CDR3 DNA sequence: TGTGCCAGCAGCTTACTACAGGGTGAGACTGAAGCTTTCTTT.

The gene calls are TRBV18 and TRBJ1-3; D remains unclear. Germline V CDR1 and CDR2: KGHSH, LQKENI. The V end was cut by 2 bases, the J end by 3 bases, with 11 bases between. CDR3 length equals 15 residues. CDR3: CASSPGTASGNTIYF. CDR3 nucleotide sequence: TGTGCCAGCTCACCAGGCACAGCCAGTGGAAACACCATATATTTT.

This clone came up once. V is TRBV7-9 and J is TRBJ1-2, with D possibly TRBD1 on 5 matching bases. The germline V and J ends were trimmed by 3 bases and 4 bases, with 12 bases remaining between them. The length of the CDR3 is 14 residues. Germline assignment: CDR1 SEHNR and CDR2 FQNEAQ (reference sequence). The CDR3 nucleotides read TGTGCCAGCAGCTTTGGCAGGGTTTTCTATGGCTACACCTTC. Amino acids: CASSFGRVFYGYTF. The variable domain in full, completed from reference TRBV7-9 and TRBJ1-2, reads DTGVSQNPRHKITKRGQNVTFRCDPISEHNRLYWYRQTLGQGPEFLTYFQNEAQLEKSRLLSDRFSAERPKGSFSTLEIQRTEQGDSAMYLCASSFGRVFYGYTFGSGTRLTVV.

J is TRBJ2-5 and V is TRBV9; 10 positions agree with TRBD2. The V gene's germline CDR1 is SGDLS and CDR2 YYNGEE. Trimming at V came to 5 bases and at J to 2 bases, leaving 9 bases not matched to a gene. This CDR3 has 16 amino acids. CDR3 amino acids: CASSPGLALIQETQYF. In DNA, the CDR3 is TGTGCCAGCAGTCCGGGACTAGCGCTGATTCAAGAGACCCAGTACTTC.

The chain employs TRBV5-6 and TRBJ1-5; D remains ambiguous. The CDR3 is 14 residues long. Germline CDR1 SGHDT, CDR2 YYEEEE. Trimming took 1 base from V and 4 from J, leaving 9 bases between them. The CDR3 nucleotides read TGTGCCAGCAGCTTGTGGGCGGGGAATCAGCCCCAGCATTTT. Its protein is CASSLWAGNQPQHF.

The chain uses TRBV2 and TRBJ2-4; TRBD2 matches at 11 bases. The CDR3 extends over 12 amino acids. V lost 6 bases, J lost 12 bases, and 4 bases stayed unmatched. Germline V gives CDR1 SNHLY, CDR2 FYNNEI. DNA of the CDR3: TGTGCCAGCAGCCGGACTAGCGGGCGTCAGTACTTC. Protein product: CASSRTSGRQYF.

The chain employs TRBV6-1 and TRBJ2-3, with a possible D match to TRBD2 (5 bases). The germline V and J ends were trimmed by 3 bases and 8 bases, with 15 bases remaining between them. The germline V gene has CDR1 MNHNS and CDR2 SASEGT. The CDR3 sequence is 14 residues long. The CDR3 loop is CASSDNVVAGTQYF. As DNA, the CDR3 is TGTGCCAGCAGTGACAACGTCGTCGCGGGTACGCAGTATTTT.

The genes are TRBV7-2 and TRBJ1-1, with 10 bases identical to TRBD1. V shed 1 base and J 4 bases; nucleotides not matched to a gene: 0. Germline loops: CDR1 SGHTA, CDR2 FQGNSA. The CDR3 is 14 amino acids. Here the CDR3 reads CASSLGDRGTEAFF. Written as DNA, the CDR3 is TGTGCCAGCAGCTTAGGGGACAGGGGCACTGAAGCTTTCTTT. Combining the CDR3 with reference TRBV7-2 and TRBJ1-1 gives the whole variable domain GAGVSQSPSNKVTEKGKDVELRCDPISGHTALYWYRQSLGQGLEFLIYFQGNSAPDKSGLPSDRFSAERTGGSVSTLTIQRTQQEDSAVYLCASSLGDRGTEAFFGQGTRLTVV.

V is TRBV7-2 and J is TRBJ2-7; 9 positions match TRBD1. CDR1 is SGHTA and CDR2 is FQGNSA in the germline V gene. CDR3 length equals 14 residues. The V segment lost 5 bases and the J segment 6 bases; nucleotides outside the gene matches: 8. CDR3 in DNA: TGTGCCAGCAGCCCGACAGGGGGGGTAAGCGAGCAGTACTTC. As protein: CASSPTGGVSEQYF.

The chain has TRBV7-9 and TRBJ2-3, with 11 bases identical to TRBD2. The germline gives CDR1 SEHNR, CDR2 FQNEAQ (reference sequence). The CDR3 runs 19 residues. V was clipped by 4 bases and J by 0 bases; unmatched bases: 12. This CDR3 reads CASSSPYSSGGSSTDTQYF. CDR3 nucleotide sequence: TGTGCCAGCAGCTCACCTTATTCTAGCGGGGGGTCTAGCACAGATACGCAGTATTTT.

The chain uses TRBV5-1 and TRBJ1-1; 8 bases are shared with TRBD1. J was trimmed by 3 bases and V by 5 bases; bases with no gene match: 15. Germline assignment: CDR1 SGHRS and CDR2 YFSETQ. There are 17 residues in the CDR3. Here the CDR3 DNA reads TGCGCCAGCAGTCTAGCTGGGATCCCAGGGGGCGACACTGAAGCTTTCTTT. Translation: CASSLAGIPGGDTEAFF.

The chain employs TRBV6-5 and TRBJ1-1; perhaps TRBD1 as D (6 bases). V lost 6 bases, J lost 5 bases, and 13 bases lay in between. Germline-derived CDR1 and CDR2 are MNHEY and SVGAGI. The CDR3 sequence is 13 residues long. The CDR3 sequence is CASRILRGTEAFF. Here the CDR3 DNA reads TGTGCCAGCAGGATCCTGAGGGGGACTGAAGCTTTCTTT.

On this clone itself: A read error may account for a junction end that differs from germline. The chain combines TRBV30 with TRBJ2-6; D perhaps matches TRBD2 (5 bases). CDR1 is GTSNPN, CDR2 SVGIG, per germline (reference sequence). This CDR3 has 13 residues. CDR3 amino acids: CAWREAGVNGLTF. For the CDR3, the DNA is TGTGCCTGGAGGGAAGCCGGGGTCAACGGCCTGACTTTC. Full variable domain (missing parts from reference TRBV30 and TRBJ2-6): SQTIHQWPATLVQPVGSPLSLECTVEGTSNPNLYWYRQAAGRGLQLLFYSVGIGQISSEVPQNLSASRPQDRQFILSSKKLLLSDSGFYLCAWREAGVNGLTFGAGSRLTVL.

CDR3 protein: CASSLAGASGNTIYF. The CDR3 DNA is TGTGCCAGCAGCCTGGCGGGGGCCTCTGGAAACACCATATATTTT. V and J are TRBV9 and TRBJ1-3, with a possible D match to TRBD1 (6 bases). Germline CDR1 SGDLS, CDR2 YYNGEE. V was clipped by 4 bases and J by 0 bases, with 11 bases between them. CDR3 length: 15 amino acids.

This clone was observed a single time. The chain joins TRBV9 to TRBJ2-5; a possible D gene is TRBD2 (7 bases). Germline values: CDR1 SGDLS, CDR2 YYNGEE. The CDR3 totals 15 residues. The germline V and J ends were trimmed by 6 bases and 2 bases, with 17 bases remaining between them. In DNA form, the CDR3 reads TGTGCCAGCACCCCGGAGGGAGGGGGGCAAGAGACCCAGTACTTC. Protein product: CASTPEGGGQETQYF.

The rearrangement links TRBV2 to TRBJ1-4; D gene uncertain. Trimming stripped 0 bases from V and 8 bases from J, with 13 bases between. Germline lookup yields CDR1 SNHLY and CDR2 FYNNEI. This CDR3 spans 15 amino acids. As DNA, the CDR3 is TGTGCCAGCAGTGAAGCTGGGTCGTCGGAGGAAAAACTGTTTTTT. This translates into CASSEAGSSEEKLFF.

This chain connects TRBV5-1 to TRBJ2-3, with D possibly matching TRBD1 (6 bases). V lost 4 bases and J lost 5, with 20 bases in between. This CDR3 spans 16 amino acids. CDR1 SGHRS and CDR2 YFSETQ come from the germline V gene. CDR3 protein: CASSPEGVPGQDTQYF. In nucleotides, the CDR3 is TGCGCCAGCAGCCCCGAGGGGGTTCCCGGACAAGATACGCAGTATTTT.

The rearrangement links TRBV5-1 to TRBJ2-5; tentatively, D is TRBD1 (5 bases). The CDR3 is 14 amino acids. The germline CDR1 and CDR2 sequences are SGHRS and YFSETQ. Trimming took off 4 bases at V and 5 bases at J, with 15 bases between the two ends. CDR3: CASSGVGVRETQYF. In DNA, the CDR3 is TGCGCCAGCAGCGGGGTAGGGGTGAGGGAGACCCAGTACTTC.

The V call is TRBV15, the J call TRBJ2-1; D is perhaps TRBD2 (6 bases). Trimming removed 0 bases at V and 7 bases at J, with 16 bases between. CDR3 length: 16 residues. CDR1 is LNHNV, CDR2 YYDKDF, per germline (reference sequence). CDR3 in amino acids: CATSRDVGGVGNEQFF. The CDR3 DNA sequence: TGTGCCACCAGCAGAGATGTGGGCGGGGTGGGGAATGAGCAGTTCTTC.

This sequence joins TRBV7-9 and TRBJ1-5; no clear D gene. CDR3 size: 16 residues. Germline V gene data show CDR1 as SEHNR and CDR2 as FQNEAQ (reference sequence). Between the trimmed V and J ends, which lost 5 bases and 2 bases, there was a span of 16 bases. The CDR3 is CASSHEAGMGNQPQHF. The CDR3 DNA reads as TGTGCCAGCAGCCACGAGGCGGGGATGGGCAATCAGCCCCAGCATTTT.